The T cell receptor (beta chain) described here comes from a study of blood T cells in healthy people across ages. Findings and limits, study-wide: Comparison with aged donors showed that long-lived donors had more naive CD4+ cells and higher diversity.

In this sample, this clonotype turned up once. Its cognate antigen is unknown. Per-sample PBMC isolation yielded at least 6 million cells. The CDR3 extends over 15 amino acids. The germline CDR1 and CDR2 sequences are SGDLS and YYNGEE. With 2 bases removed from V and 0 bases from J, the gap between germline ends came to 6 bases. A second PCR, run for about 7 to 11 cycles, used a sample-barcoded 5' primer plus a J-beta primer mix. Each sample provided no less than 2.5 million CDR3-containing paired-end reads. MiXCR, run by TCRdb on the 5' RACE reads, gives a single entry per CDR3 protein. The sample shows around 1,000,000 distinct CDR3 sequences, around 25% of them seen only once. Separately, the same data were catalogued under a study of T cells of mothers and their children. That source notes: In unrelated and related pairs, TCR recombination output is shaped in a similar way by thymic selection.

Sequencing used blood. V gene TRBV9 combines with J gene TRBJ2-6, with D unclear. The receptor comes from a girl aged 2 to 10 in good health. Written as DNA, the CDR3 is TGTGCCAGCAGCGTGATCTACTCTGGGGCCAACGTCCTGACTTTC. It specifies CASSVIYSGANVLTF.